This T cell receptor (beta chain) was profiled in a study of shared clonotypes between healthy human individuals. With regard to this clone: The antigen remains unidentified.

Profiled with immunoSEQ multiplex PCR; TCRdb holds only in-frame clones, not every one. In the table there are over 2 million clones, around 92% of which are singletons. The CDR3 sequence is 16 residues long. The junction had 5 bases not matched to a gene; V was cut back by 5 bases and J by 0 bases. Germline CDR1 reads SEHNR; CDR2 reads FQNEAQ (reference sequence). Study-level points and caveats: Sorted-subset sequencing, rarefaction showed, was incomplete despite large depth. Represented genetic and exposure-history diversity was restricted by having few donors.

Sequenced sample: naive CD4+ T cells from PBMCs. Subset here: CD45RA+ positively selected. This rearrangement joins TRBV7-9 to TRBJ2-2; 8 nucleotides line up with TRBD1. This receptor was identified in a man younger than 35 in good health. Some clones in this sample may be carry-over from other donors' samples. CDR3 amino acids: CASSPTTGANTGELFF. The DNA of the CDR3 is TGTGCCAGCAGCCCTACGACAGGGGCGAACACCGGGGAGCTGTTTTTT.